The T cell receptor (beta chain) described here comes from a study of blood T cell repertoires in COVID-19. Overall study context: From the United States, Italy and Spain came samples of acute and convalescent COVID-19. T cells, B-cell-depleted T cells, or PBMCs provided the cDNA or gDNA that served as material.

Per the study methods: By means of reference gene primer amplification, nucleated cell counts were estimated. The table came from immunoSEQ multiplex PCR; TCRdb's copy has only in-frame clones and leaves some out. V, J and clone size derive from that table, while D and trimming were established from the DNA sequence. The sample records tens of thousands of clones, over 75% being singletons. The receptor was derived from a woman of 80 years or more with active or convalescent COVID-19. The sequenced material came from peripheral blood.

The CDR3 here is CASSLGGGSDYGYTF. CDR3 nucleotide sequence: TGTGCCAGCAGCTTGGGAGGTGGGAGCGACTATGGCTACACCTTC. This chain links TRBV7-3 with TRBJ1-2, with D unresolved. The V gene's germline CDR1 is SGHTA and CDR2 FQGTGA. Trimming took 3 bases from V and 3 from J, leaving 14 bases between them. The CDR3 totals 15 residues. Filled out from reference TRBV7-3 and TRBJ1-2, the complete variable domain reads GAGVSQTPSNKVTEKGKYVELRCDPISGHTALYWYRQSLGQGPEFLIYFQGTGAADDSGLPNDRFFAVRPEGSVSTLKIQRTERGDSAVYLCASSLGGGSDYGYTFGSGTRLTVV.